A single T cell receptor (beta chain) is shown here with its context. Its antigen is not known. This specimen comes from a study of graft-versus-host responses after intestinal transplantation. Overall study context: Recipients obtained multivisceral, liver-intestinal, or isolated intestinal transplants. Anti-thymocyte globulin served as induction for all recipients, who then took tacrolimus and steroids for about 3 years. Study results and limitations: Analysis identified GvH clones in recipient marrow, with some appearing first in ileum or blood.

V lost 6 bases to trimming and J lost 7 bases; unmatched junction nucleotides: 11. This CDR3 has 15 residues. Germline V gives CDR1 MNHNY, CDR2 SVGAGI (reference sequence). Assay: immunoSEQ multiplex PCR; the TCRdb copy retains only in-frame clones and omits some. The sample records about 99,000 clones, less than 90% being singletons. The source is a human donor who received an intestinal transplant. The chain carries TRBV6-6 and TRBJ2-1; the match to TRBD2 covers 8 bases. Sequenced material: unstimulated CD4+ T cells sorted from spleen or lymph node cells, taken before intestinal transplant. CDR3 region: CASSSPGREGNEQFF. CDR3 nucleotides: TGTGCCAGCAGCTCTCCGGGCCGGGAGGGTAATGAGCAGTTCTTC.